Listed here are 25 T cell receptor beta chains from one sample, sequenced in a study of Ad26.COV2.S vaccination and SARS-CoV-2 variants. Treatment meaning: around 19 received Ad26.COV2.S at low or high dose, single or two shots; 5 received placebo; per-sample allocation not given. Sampling occurred on day 63 after the first vaccine or placebo injection. Data came from immunoSEQ multiplex PCR; TCRdb stores just in-frame clones and leaves some out. Of under 500,000 clones listed, approximately 90% are singletons. Here the sequenced sample was peripheral blood, taken in a trial of Ad26.COV2.S vaccine versus placebo. These TCRs come from a person aged 18-60 years who received the Ad26.COV2.S COVID-19 vaccine or a placebo.

The chain combines TRBV19 with TRBJ1-1; D not certain. V gave up 2 bases and J gave up 11 bases, with 15 bases separating them. The CDR3 consists of 13 residues. Germline CDR1 reads LNHDA; CDR2 reads SQIVND (reference sequence). The CDR3 protein is CASSIPGDVEAFF. The CDR3 bases are TGTGCCAGTAGTATACCCGGGGATGTGGAGGCTTTCTTT.

The chain employs TRBV6-5 and TRBJ2-3, with D perhaps matching TRBD1 (6 bases). This CDR3 region has 14 residues. Trimming stripped 2 bases from V and 6 bases from J, with 12 bases between. CDR1 and CDR2 from the germline V gene are MNHEY and SVGAGI. CDR3 nucleotides: TGTGCCAGCAGTTACCGGCAGGGGTCGGATACGCAGTATTTT. It translates to CASSYRQGSDTQYF.

This chain joins TRBV19 and TRBJ1-5; D might be TRBD1 (6 bases). The CDR3 loop spans 13 amino acids. Trimming took off 5 bases at V and 6 bases at J, with 11 bases between the two ends. Germline V gene data show CDR1 as LNHDA and CDR2 as SQIVND (reference sequence). The CDR3 loop is CASSPMGAQPQHF. The CDR3 region has the DNA TGTGCCAGTAGTCCGATGGGGGCTCAGCCCCAGCATTTT.

The V and J genes are TRBV4-1 and TRBJ2-5; D may be TRBD2 (6 bases). V was shortened by 2 bases and J by 2 bases, with 15 bases between the two germline ends. Germline values: CDR1 MGHRA, CDR2 YSYEKL. The CDR3 contains 16 residues. CDR3 nucleotide sequence: TGCGCCAGCAGCCAACAACCGGGACTTCAACAAGAGACCCAGTACTTC. As protein: CASSQQPGLQQETQYF.

With regard to this clone: Other DNA sequences of this sample code for an identical CDR3. The chain employs TRBV11-3 and TRBJ2-3; D unresolved. Looked up from germline, CDR1 is SGHNT and CDR2 is YENEEA. The length of the CDR3 is 13 residues. V was clipped by 0 bases and J by 4 bases, with 5 bases between them. The CDR3 loop reads CASSLDSPDTQYF. The DNA of the CDR3 is TGTGCCAGCAGCTTAGATTCCCCAGATACGCAGTATTTT.

This chain joins TRBV3-1 (or the pseudogene TRBV3-2) and TRBJ1-2; tentative D call: TRBD1 (5 bases). V shed 1 base and J shed 1 base, with 16 bases lying between them. The germline CDR1 and CDR2 sequences are LGHDT and YNNKEL (reference sequence). This CDR3 spans 17 amino acids. The CDR3 loop is CASSQGWAGRFNYGYTF. The CDR3 nucleotides read TGTGCCAGCAGCCAAGGCTGGGCAGGGAGGTTTAACTATGGCTACACCTTC.

The chain has TRBV5-8 and TRBJ2-1; D gene uncertain. The CDR3 has 14 residues. Germline V gives CDR1 SGHTS, CDR2 YDEGEE. Trimming left V 1 base short and J 7 bases short, with 12 bases between. The CDR3 loop reads CASSLFIHPNEQFF. The CDR3 DNA reads as TGTGCCAGCAGCTTGTTTATCCACCCGAATGAGCAGTTCTTC.

The chain carries TRBV20-1 and TRBJ2-1, with D tentatively TRBD1 (6 bases). The V gene's germline CDR1 is DFQATT and CDR2 SNEGSKA (reference sequence). Trimming stripped 3 bases from V and 6 bases from J, with 18 bases between. This CDR3 has 15 residues. CDR3 loop: CSASSEQGTANEQFF. CDR3 sequence (DNA): TGCAGTGCTAGTAGCGAACAGGGTACCGCCAATGAGCAGTTCTTC.

This chain joins TRBV7-2 and TRBJ1-3; 7 bases match TRBD1. V shed 5 bases, J shed 0 bases, and the junction held 7 bases outside the gene matches. The CDR3 length is 16 residues. Germline V gives CDR1 SGHTA, CDR2 FQGNSA. The CDR3 protein is CASSPGQLRSGNTIYF. Written as DNA, the CDR3 is TGTGCCAGCAGCCCGGGACAGCTGCGCTCTGGAAACACCATATATTTT. The complete variable domain, with remaining parts taken from reference TRBV7-2 and TRBJ1-3, reads GAGVSQSPSNKVTEKGKDVELRCDPISGHTALYWYRQSLGQGLEFLIYFQGNSAPDKSGLPSDRFSAERTGGSVSTLTIQRTQQEDSAVYLCASSPGQLRSGNTIYFGEGSWLTVV.

The chain has TRBV3-1 (or the pseudogene TRBV3-2) and TRBJ1-2, with a possible D match to TRBD1 (5 bases). This CDR3 comprises 16 residues. The germline CDR1 and CDR2 sequences are LGHDT and YNNKEL (reference sequence). V lost 4 bases and J 2 bases, leaving 17 bases between the germline ends. The CDR3: CASSPARRVRNYGYTF. Written as DNA, the CDR3 is TGTGCCAGCAGCCCAGCCCGCAGGGTAAGGAACTATGGCTACACCTTC.

The chain recombines TRBV4-1 with TRBJ1-4; 7 positions agree with TRBD1. This CDR3 is built from 15 residues. Losses at the gene ends were 1 base for V and 7 bases for J; bases not matched to a gene: 6. Germline CDR1 reads MGHRA; CDR2 reads YSYEKL. CDR3 nucleotide sequence: TGCGCCAGCAGCCAAGGGAGACAGGGTACTGAAAAACTGTTTTTT. Amino acids: CASSQGRQGTEKLFF.

The chain couples TRBV3-1 (or the pseudogene TRBV3-2) to TRBJ1-3, with D maybe TRBD1 (6 bases). The length of the CDR3 is 19 residues. The germline V gene encodes CDR1 LGHDT and CDR2 YNNKEL (reference sequence). V lost 5 bases and J 4 bases, leaving 27 bases between the germline ends. CDR3 DNA sequence: TGTGCCAGCAGCAAAAGGGGAGGGGGAAGCGAAGCTCTCGGAAACACCATATATTTT. Translating gives CASSKRGGGSEALGNTIYF.

This chain uses TRBV9 with TRBJ1-2; 10 bases align to TRBD1. V trimming: 0 bases; J trimming: 4 bases; junction bases outside the gene matches: 3. Germline CDR1 and CDR2: SGDLS and YYNGEE. This CDR3 has 15 amino acids. For the CDR3, the DNA is TGTGCCAGCAGCGTAGGACAGGGGGCGATCTATGGCTACACCTTC. The encoded protein is CASSVGQGAIYGYTF.

The chain recombines TRBV28 with TRBJ2-1, with unresolved D. The CDR3 is made up of 15 amino acids. Looked up from germline, CDR1 is MDHEN and CDR2 is SYDVKM. Trimming took off 6 bases at V and 5 bases at J, with 17 bases between the two ends. CDR3 DNA sequence: TGTGCCAGCAGCTCAGACGGGTTTTTCAACAATGAGCAGTTCTTC. As protein: CASSSDGFFNNEQFF.

The chain couples TRBV1 to TRBJ1-6. TRBV1 counts as a pseudogene. This CDR3 is 15 amino acids long. Here the CDR3 reads CTSSQSGPYNSPLHF. The CDR3 nucleotides read TGCACCAGCAGCCAGTCGGGGCCTTATAATTCACCCCTCCACTTT.

The V gene is TRBV4-2, the J gene TRBJ1-2; no definite D call. The germline CDR1 and CDR2 sequences are LGHNA and YNFKEQ. This CDR3 contains 15 residues. The V and J ends lost 1 base and 4 bases respectively, with 13 bases between them. CDR3 nucleotides: TGTGCCAGCAGCCAAGGACTCCAGACTGCCTATGGCTACACCTTC. Protein product: CASSQGLQTAYGYTF.

The rearrangement uses TRBV3-1 (or the pseudogene TRBV3-2) and TRBJ2-7; tentative D call: TRBD1 (6 bases). Germline lookup yields CDR1 LGHDT and CDR2 YNNKEL (reference sequence). V gave up 4 bases and J gave up 0 bases, with 10 bases separating them. CDR3 length: 14 amino acids. The CDR3 DNA is TGTGCCAGCAGCCCAGAGGGGGACTCCTACGAGCAGTACTTC. Residues: CASSPEGDSYEQYF.

The chain employs TRBV7-2 and TRBJ2-5, with 14 bases fitting TRBD2. Losses at the gene ends were 3 bases for V and 2 bases for J; bases not matched to a gene: 2. In germline, CDR1 is SGHTA, CDR2 FQGNSA. This CDR3 has 16 amino acids. In DNA form, the CDR3 reads TGTGCCAGCAGCTTGACTAGCGGGGGGGTACAAGAGACCCAGTACTTC. Translated: CASSLTSGGVQETQYF.

As for this clone: Within the sample, other DNA sequences also encode this same CDR3. For the CDR3, the DNA is TGTGCCAGCAGCTTCTCCTACGAGCAGTACTTC. It codes for CASSFSYEQYF. The V gene is TRBV7-2, the J gene TRBJ2-7; D is undetermined. Per germline, CDR1 SGHTA and CDR2 FQGNSA. The CDR3 has 11 residues. Trimming removed 3 bases from V and 0 bases from J, with 0 bases in between.

The J gene is TRBJ1-3, the V gene TRBV5-4; 9 nucleotides agree with TRBD1. V gave up 4 bases and J gave up 2 bases; unmatched junction bases: 7. The CDR3 has 16 residues. Germline V gene sequence: CDR1 SGHNT, CDR2 YYREEE (reference sequence). In DNA, the CDR3 is TGTGCCAGCAGCGAGGGGACAGGGCGCACTGGAAACACCATATATTTT. This translates into CASSEGTGRTGNTIYF.

This clone came up a few times. The J gene is TRBJ1-1, the V gene TRBV6-2 or TRBV6-3; unclear D gene. V was cut by 0 bases and J by 2 bases, with 7 bases left in between. CDR1 and CDR2 (germline): MNHEY, SVGEGT. The CDR3 loop spans 14 amino acids. The CDR3 region is CASSYSLENTEAFF. DNA for the CDR3: TGTGCCAGCAGTTACTCGTTAGAAAACACTGAAGCTTTCTTT.

The V call is TRBV21-1, the J call TRBJ2-7; no DNA check was done on the table's D call, TRBD2. TRBV21-1 is noted as a pseudogene. There are 14 residues in the CDR3. The CDR3 bases are TGTGCCAGCAGCAATAAAGAGGCAGCCTACGAGCAGTACTTC. Protein product: CASSNKEAAYEQYF.

The rearrangement uses TRBV5-4 and TRBJ1-2; TRBD1 is a possible D gene (5 bases). Germline V CDR1 and CDR2: SGHNT, YYREEE (reference sequence). This CDR3 has 15 residues. With 2 bases removed from V and 4 bases from J, the gap between germline ends came to 15 bases. CDR3 DNA: TGTGCCAGCAGCTTCTCGGGACCCTCGGGCTATGGCTACACCTTC. Its protein is CASSFSGPSGYGYTF.

The chain employs TRBV28 and TRBJ2-3; no firm D call. There are 14 residues in the CDR3. V lost 3 bases and J lost 5, with 12 bases in between. In germline, CDR1 is MDHEN, CDR2 SYDVKM. CDR3 DNA: TGTGCCAGCAGTTTGTCGACAATAGGAGATACGCAGTATTTT. Its protein is CASSLSTIGDTQYF.

The genes are TRBV19 and TRBJ1-1; D possibly corresponds to TRBD1 (5 bases). The ends were cut back, 1 base at V and 4 bases at J, with 10 bases in the middle. Germline V CDR1 and CDR2: LNHDA, SQIVND (reference sequence). This CDR3 region has 14 residues. The CDR3 bases are TGTGCCAGTAGTATAGCTGCTGGGGGCACTGAAGCTTTCTTT. It encodes CASSIAAGGTEAFF. Supplemented by reference TRBV19 and TRBJ1-1, the full variable domain reads DGGITQSPKYLFRKEGQNVTLSCEQNLNHDAMYWYRQDPGQGLRLIYYSQIVNDFQKGDIAEGYSVSREKKESFPLTVTSAQKNPTAFYLCASSIAAGGTEAFFGQGTRLTVV.